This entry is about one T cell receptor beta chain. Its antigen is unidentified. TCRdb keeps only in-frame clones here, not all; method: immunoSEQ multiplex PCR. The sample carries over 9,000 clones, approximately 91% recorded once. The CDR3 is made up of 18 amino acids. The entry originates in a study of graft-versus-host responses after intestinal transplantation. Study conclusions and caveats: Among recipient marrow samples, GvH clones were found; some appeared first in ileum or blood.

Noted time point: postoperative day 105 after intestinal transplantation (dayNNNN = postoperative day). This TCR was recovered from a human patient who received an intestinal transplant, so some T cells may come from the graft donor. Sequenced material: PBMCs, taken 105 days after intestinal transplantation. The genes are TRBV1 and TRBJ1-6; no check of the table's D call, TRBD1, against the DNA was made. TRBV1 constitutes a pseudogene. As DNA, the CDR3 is TGCACCAGCAGCCAAGATAGGGACAGTAGCTCCTATAATTCACCCCTCCACTTT. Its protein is CTSSQDRDSSSYNSPLHF.